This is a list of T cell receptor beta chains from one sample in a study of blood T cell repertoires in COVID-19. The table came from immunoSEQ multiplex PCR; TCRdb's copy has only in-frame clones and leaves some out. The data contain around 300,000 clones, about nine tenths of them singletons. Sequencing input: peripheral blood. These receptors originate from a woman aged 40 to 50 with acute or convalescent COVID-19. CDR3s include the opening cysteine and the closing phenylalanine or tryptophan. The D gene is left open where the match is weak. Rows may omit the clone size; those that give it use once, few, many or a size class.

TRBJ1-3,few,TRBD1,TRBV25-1,TGTGCCAGCAGTGAAGAGGGGGCGCTTGGAAACACCATATATTTT,CASSEEGALGNTIYF
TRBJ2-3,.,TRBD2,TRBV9,TGTGCCAGCAGCTCTTGGGGCGGGGGGGCCGTAGATACGCAGTATTTT,CASSSWGGGAVDTQYF
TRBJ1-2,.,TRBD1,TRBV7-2,TGTGCCAGCAGCTTACGCCAGGGGGAGTACTATGGCTACACCTTC,CASSLRQGEYYGYTF
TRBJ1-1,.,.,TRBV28,TGTGCCAGCAGCGTGGGCAGCAACACTGAAGCTTTCTTT,CASSVGSNTEAFF
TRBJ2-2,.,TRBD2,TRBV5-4,TGTGCCAGCAGCTTACTAGCGGGTAACACCGGGGAGCTGTTTTTT,CASSLLAGNTGELFF
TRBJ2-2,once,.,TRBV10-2,TGCGCCAGCAGTGTACTGGACACCGGGGAGCTGTTTTTT,CASSVLDTGELFF
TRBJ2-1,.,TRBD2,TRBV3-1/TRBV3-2,TGTGCCAGCAGCCAAGATTGGGGAGGGTTCGACAATGAGCAGTTCTTC,CASSQDWGGFDNEQFF
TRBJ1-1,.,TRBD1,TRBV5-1,TGCGCCAGCAGCTTGGAGTTGACAGGGTCTGAAGCTTTCTTT,CASSLELTGSEAFF
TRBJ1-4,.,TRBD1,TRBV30,TGTGCCTGGAGAACAGGGGGCGCAGATGAAAAACTGTTTTTT,CAWRTGGADEKLFF
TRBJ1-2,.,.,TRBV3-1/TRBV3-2,TGTGCCAGCAGCCAGTCTGACTCTGGCTACACCTTC,CASSQSDSGYTF